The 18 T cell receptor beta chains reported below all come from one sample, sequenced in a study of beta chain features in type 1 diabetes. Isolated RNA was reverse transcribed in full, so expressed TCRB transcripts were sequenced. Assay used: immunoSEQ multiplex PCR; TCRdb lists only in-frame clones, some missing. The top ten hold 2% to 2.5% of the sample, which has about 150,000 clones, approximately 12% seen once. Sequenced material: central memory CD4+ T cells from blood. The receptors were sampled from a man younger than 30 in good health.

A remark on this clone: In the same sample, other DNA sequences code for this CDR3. The CDR3 spells CSVGAGTNYGYTF. The CDR3 nucleotides read TGCAGCGTTGGGGCAGGGACCAACTATGGCTACACCTTC. The genes are TRBV29-1 and TRBJ1-2; D is perhaps TRBD1 (5 bases). Trimming shortened V by 4 bases and J by 2 bases, and 11 bases separated the two germline ends. The V gene's germline CDR1 is SQVTM and CDR2 ANQGSEA. The CDR3 is 13 residues long.

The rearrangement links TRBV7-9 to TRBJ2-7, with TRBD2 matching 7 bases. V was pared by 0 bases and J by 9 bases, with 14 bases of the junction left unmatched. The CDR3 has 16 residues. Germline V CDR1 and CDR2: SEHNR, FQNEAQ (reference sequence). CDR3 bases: TGTGCCAGCAGCTTAGCCCAAGGACTAGGCGGTGGAAGGCAGTACTTC. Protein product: CASSLAQGLGGGRQYF.

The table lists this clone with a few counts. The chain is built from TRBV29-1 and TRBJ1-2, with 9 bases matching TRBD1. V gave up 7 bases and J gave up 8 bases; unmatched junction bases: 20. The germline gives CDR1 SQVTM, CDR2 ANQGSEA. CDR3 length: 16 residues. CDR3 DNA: TGCAGCGCTGATGGGCTTTCCGGGACAGGGCGGAGGGGCTACACCTTC. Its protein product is CSADGLSGTGRRGYTF.

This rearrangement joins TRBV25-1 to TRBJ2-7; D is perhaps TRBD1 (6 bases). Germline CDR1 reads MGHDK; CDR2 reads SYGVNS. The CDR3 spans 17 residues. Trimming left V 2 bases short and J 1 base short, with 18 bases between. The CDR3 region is CASSEKWQTGRSYEQYF. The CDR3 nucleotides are TGTGCCAGCAGTGAAAAATGGCAGACAGGAAGGTCCTACGAGCAGTACTTC.

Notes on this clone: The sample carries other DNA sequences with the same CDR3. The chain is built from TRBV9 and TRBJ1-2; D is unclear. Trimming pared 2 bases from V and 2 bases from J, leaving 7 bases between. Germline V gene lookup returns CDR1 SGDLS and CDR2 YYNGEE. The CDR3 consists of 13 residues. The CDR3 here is CASSVTGNYGYTF. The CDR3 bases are TGTGCCAGCAGCGTGACGGGGAACTATGGCTACACCTTC.

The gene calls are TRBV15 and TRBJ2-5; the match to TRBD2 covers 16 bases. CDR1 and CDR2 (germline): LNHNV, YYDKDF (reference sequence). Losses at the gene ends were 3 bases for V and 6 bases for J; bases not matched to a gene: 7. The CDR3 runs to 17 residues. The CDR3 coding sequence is TGTGCCACCAGCAGGGGACTAGCGGGAGGGCCGAGGAAGACCCAGTACTTC. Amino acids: CATSRGLAGGPRKTQYF.

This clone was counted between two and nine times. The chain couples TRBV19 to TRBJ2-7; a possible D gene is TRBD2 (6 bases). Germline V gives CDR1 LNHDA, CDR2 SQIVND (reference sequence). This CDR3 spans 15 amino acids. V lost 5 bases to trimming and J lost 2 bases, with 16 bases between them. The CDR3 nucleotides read TGTGCCAGTAGTGATCCCCGTGGAGGGACCTACGAGCAGTACTTC. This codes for CASSDPRGGTYEQYF.

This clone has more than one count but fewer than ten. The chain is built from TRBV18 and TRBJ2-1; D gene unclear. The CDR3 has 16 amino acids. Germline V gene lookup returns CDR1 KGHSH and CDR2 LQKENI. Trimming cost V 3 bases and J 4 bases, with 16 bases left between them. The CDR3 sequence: CASSPVVTRVYNEQFF. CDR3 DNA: TGTGCCAGCTCACCGGTGGTGACACGGGTATACAATGAGCAGTTCTTC.

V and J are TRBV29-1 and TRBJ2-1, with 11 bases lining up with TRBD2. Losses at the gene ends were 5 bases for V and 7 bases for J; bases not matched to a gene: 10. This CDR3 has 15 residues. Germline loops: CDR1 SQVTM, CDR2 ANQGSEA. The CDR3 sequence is CSVSGLAGGWNEQFF. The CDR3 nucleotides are TGCAGCGTTTCGGGTTTAGCGGGAGGGTGGAATGAGCAGTTCTTC.

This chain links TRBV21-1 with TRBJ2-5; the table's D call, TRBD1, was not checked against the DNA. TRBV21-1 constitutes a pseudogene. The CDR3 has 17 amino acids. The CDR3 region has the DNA TGTGCCAGTCCACTGGCTTCCGGGACAGCACTCCAAGAGACCCAGTACTTC. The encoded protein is CASPLASGTALQETQYF.

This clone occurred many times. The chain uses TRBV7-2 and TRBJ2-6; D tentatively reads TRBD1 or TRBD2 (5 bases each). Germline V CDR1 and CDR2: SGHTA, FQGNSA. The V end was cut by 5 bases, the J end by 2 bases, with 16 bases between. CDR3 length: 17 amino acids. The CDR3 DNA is TGTGCCAGCAGCCCAAGGGACCGTCTGGCTGGGGCCAACGTCCTGACTTTC. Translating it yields CASSPRDRLAGANVLTF.

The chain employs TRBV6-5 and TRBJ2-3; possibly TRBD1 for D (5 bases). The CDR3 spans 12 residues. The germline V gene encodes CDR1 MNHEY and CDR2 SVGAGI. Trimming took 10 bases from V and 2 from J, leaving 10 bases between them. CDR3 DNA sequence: TGTGCCATCGGCAGGGACACAGATACGCAGTATTTT. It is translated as CAIGRDTDTQYF.

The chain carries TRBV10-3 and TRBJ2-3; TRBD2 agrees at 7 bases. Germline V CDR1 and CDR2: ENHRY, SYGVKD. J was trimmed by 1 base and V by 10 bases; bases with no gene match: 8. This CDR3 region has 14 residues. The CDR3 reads CASSGTPGTDTQYF. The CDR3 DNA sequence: TGTGCCAGCAGCGGGACTCCAGGCACAGATACGCAGTATTTT.

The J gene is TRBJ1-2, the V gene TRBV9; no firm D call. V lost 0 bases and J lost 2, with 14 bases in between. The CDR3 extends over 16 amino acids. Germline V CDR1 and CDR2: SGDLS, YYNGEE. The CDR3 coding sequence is TGTGCCAGCAGCGTAGTCAAGACAACCGCAAACTATGGCTACACCTTC. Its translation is CASSVVKTTANYGYTF.

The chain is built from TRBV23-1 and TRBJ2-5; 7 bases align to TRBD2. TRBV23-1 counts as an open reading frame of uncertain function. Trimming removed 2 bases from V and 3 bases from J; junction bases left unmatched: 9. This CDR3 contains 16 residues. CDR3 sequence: CASSQPTHGGKETQYF. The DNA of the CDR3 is TGCGCCAGCAGTCAACCAACGCACGGGGGGAAAGAGACCCAGTACTTC.

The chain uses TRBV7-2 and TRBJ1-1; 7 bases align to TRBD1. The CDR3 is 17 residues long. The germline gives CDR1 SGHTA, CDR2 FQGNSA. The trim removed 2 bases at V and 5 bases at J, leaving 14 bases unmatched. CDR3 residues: CASSLRGGAEARTEAFF. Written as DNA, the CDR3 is TGTGCCAGCAGCTTAAGAGGGGGCGCGGAGGCGAGAACTGAAGCTTTCTTT.

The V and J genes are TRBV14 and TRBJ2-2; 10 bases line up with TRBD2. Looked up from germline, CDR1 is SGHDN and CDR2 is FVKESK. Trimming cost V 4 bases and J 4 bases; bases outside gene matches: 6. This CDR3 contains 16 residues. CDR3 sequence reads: CASSPPGLAFTGELFF. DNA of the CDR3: TGTGCCAGCAGCCCACCGGGACTAGCGTTCACCGGGGAGCTGTTTTTT.

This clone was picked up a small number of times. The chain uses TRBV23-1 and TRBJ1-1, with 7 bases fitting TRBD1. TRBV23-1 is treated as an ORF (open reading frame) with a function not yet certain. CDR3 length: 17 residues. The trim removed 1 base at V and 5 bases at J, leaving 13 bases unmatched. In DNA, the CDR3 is TGCGCCAGCAGTCAATTCTCCCTTATCGACAGGGTTACTGAAGCTTTCTTT. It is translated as CASSQFSLIDRVTEAFF.